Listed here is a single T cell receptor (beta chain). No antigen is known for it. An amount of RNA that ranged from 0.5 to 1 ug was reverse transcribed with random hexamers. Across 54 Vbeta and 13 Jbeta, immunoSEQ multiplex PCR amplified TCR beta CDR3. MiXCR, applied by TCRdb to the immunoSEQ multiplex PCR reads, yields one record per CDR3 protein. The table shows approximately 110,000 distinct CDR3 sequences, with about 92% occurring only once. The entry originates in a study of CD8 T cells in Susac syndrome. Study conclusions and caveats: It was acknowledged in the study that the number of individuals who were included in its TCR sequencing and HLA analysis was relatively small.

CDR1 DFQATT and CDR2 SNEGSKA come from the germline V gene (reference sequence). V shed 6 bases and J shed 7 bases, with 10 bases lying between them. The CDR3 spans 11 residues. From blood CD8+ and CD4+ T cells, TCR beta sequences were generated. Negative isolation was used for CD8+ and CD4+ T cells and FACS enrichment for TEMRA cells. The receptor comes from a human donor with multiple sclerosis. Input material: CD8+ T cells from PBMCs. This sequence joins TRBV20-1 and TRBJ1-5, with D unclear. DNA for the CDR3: TGCAGTGCGGAGGGTGTCCAGCCCCAGCATTTT. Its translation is CSAEGVQPQHF.